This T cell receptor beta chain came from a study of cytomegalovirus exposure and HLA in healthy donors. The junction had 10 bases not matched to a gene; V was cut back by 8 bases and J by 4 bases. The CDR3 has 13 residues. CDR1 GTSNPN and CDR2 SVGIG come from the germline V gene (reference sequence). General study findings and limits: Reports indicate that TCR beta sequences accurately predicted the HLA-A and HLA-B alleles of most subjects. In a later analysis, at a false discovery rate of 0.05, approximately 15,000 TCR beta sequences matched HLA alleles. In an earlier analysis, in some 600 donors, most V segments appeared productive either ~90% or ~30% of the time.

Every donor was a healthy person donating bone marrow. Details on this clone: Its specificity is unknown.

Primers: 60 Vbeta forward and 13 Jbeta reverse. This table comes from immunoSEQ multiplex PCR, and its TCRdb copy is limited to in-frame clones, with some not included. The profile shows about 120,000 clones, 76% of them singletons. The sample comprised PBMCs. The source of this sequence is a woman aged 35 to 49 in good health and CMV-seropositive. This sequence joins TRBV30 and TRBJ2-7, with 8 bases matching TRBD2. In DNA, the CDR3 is TGTGCCGGGGGGCCGGGGGGGCCGTACGAGCAGTACTTC. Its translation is CAGGPGGPYEQYF.